The sample holds one count of the clone carrying this T cell receptor beta chain. This sample was included in a study of blood T cell repertoires in COVID-19. Per the original methods: It was from reference gene primer amplification that nucleated cell counts were estimated. Profiling relied on immunoSEQ multiplex PCR, and the TCRdb table lists in-frame clones only, not all of them. D and trimming were read from the DNA, whereas the V and J calls and clone size are those reported in that table. The table lists 97,000 or so clones, roughly 92% of them singletons. The CDR3 runs 15 residues. The V and J ends lost 1 base and 0 bases, in that order; junction bases with no gene match: 3. CDR1 is KGHSY and CDR2 is FQNENV in the germline V gene.

The sequenced sample was peripheral blood. This chain connects TRBV16 to TRBJ2-7, with 7 bases lining up with TRBD2. This sequence originates from a woman in her forties or fifties with COVID-19, enrolled during active disease. This chain's CDR3 is CASSQFGGSSYEQYF. The CDR3 nucleotides read TGTGCCAGCAGCCAATTCGGGGGGAGCTCCTACGAGCAGTACTTC.